This T cell receptor (beta chain) was retrieved from a study (dated by TCRdb to the mid-2010s). This clonotype was counted only a few times. The antigen it recognizes is unknown. Base qualities are not provided; no much larger clone lies one nucleotide away. The CDR3 starts with the cysteine, ends with the phenylalanine, and has 11 residues. The read is trimmed to its CDR3 DNA, 33 bases read in frame from base 1. V and J are truncated by 7 bases and 5 bases respectively, leaving an intervening sequence of 9 bases. The library was obtained by RT-PCR. The sequencing machine was an Illumina MiSeq. TCRdb reprocessing: public reads trimmed at Q25 with fastp, clones called with MiXCR, in-frame beta chains kept. Entries are consolidated by CDR3 protein sequence, retaining the most common genes and DNA. The sample table contains fewer than 800,000 distinct CDR3 sequences; only one count was recorded for 12% to 15% of them. In total, the top ten clones hold roughly 3.9% of the sample.

The rearranged chain carries TRBV12-3 or TRBV12-4 and TRBJ2-7; the D gene assignment is ambiguous. The sample taken for sequencing was memory CD4+ T cells from blood. This sequence was found in a female donor in good health, serving as a healthy control. The CDR3 protein sequence reads: CASTLGNEQYF. The nucleotides read TGTGCCAGCACCCTCGGCAACGAGCAGTACTTC.